Below, 27 T cell receptor beta chains from the same sample are listed, as sequenced in a study of T cell repertoires in aging, cancer and after chemotherapy. TCR beta rearrangements were amplified from peripheral blood genomic DNA. TRB rearrangements spanning V, D and J were amplified using mixed TRB-A/B primers. Each CDR3 protein is one row after TCRdb ran MiXCR on the multiplex PCR reads. The data contain 10,000 to 13,000 distinct CDR3 sequences, 25% to 35% of them seen just once; the ten biggest clones take up 2.5% to 3.5%. Material for sequencing was blood. The receptors were gathered from a human donor in good health.

By sample share, this clonotype is medium-sized. The chain uses TRBV19 and TRBJ1-1; D call uncertain. V was cut by 2 bases and J by 1 base, with 17 bases left in between. This CDR3 has 17 amino acids. The V gene's germline CDR1 is LNHDA and CDR2 SQIVND (reference sequence). Here the CDR3 reads CASSIKRTDLRNTEAFF. The CDR3 nucleotides are TGTGCCAGTAGTATAAAAAGGACGGACCTAAGGAACACTGAAGCTTTCTTT.

This clonotype was seen a few times. The CDR3 DNA sequence: TGTGCCAGCAGAATAACTAGCGGGGTGAAGTATTTT. Its protein is CASRITSGVKYF. The chain links TRBV12-3 or TRBV12-4 to TRBJ2-3, with TRBD2 matching 10 bases. With V trimmed by 6 bases and J by 13 bases, 7 bases remained unmatched. The CDR3 loop spans 12 amino acids.

This clonotype was counted between two and nine times. The chain combines TRBV6-5 with TRBJ2-3, with D possibly being TRBD2 (5 bases). Germline CDR1 and CDR2: MNHEY and SVGAGI. Trimming removed 2 bases from V and 0 bases from J, with 12 bases in between. This CDR3 has 16 residues. The CDR3 region is CASSYQLVASTDTQYF. The DNA for the CDR3 is TGTGCCAGCAGTTACCAGTTGGTAGCGAGCACAGATACGCAGTATTTT.

This clonotype was observed a handful of times. The J gene is TRBJ1-5, the V gene TRBV6-1; 7 bases align to TRBD1. The germline CDR1 and CDR2 sequences are MNHNS and SASEGT. V was pared by 8 bases and J by 5 bases, with 6 bases of the junction left unmatched. This CDR3 region has 13 residues. The CDR3 DNA reads as TGTGCCAGCCAACAGGGGTCGGATCAGCCCCAGCATTTT. It is translated as CASQQGSDQPQHF.

This clonotype is judged medium-sized. V usage is TRBV6-5 and J usage is TRBJ2-3; 7 bases align to TRBD2. CDR1 MNHEY and CDR2 SVGAGI come from the germline V gene. Trimming took 0 bases from V and 4 from J; bases not matched to a gene: 1. There are 14 residues in the CDR3. The CDR3: CASSYSGLADTQYF. The CDR3 DNA reads as TGTGCCAGCAGTTACTCAGGACTAGCAGATACGCAGTATTTT.

The chain uses TRBV5-4 and TRBJ2-2; TRBD1 might be the D (6 bases). This CDR3 comprises 15 residues. Looked up from germline, CDR1 is SGHNT and CDR2 is YYREEE (reference sequence). The V end lost 4 bases, the J end lost 0 bases, and 10 bases lay between the germline ends. The CDR3 nucleotides are TGTGCCAGCAGCCCCGGGACATCGAACACCGGGGAGCTGTTTTTT. It is translated as CASSPGTSNTGELFF.

V is TRBV11-3 and J is TRBJ2-3; D is undetermined. The CDR3 is made up of 13 amino acids. With 5 bases removed from V and 2 bases from J, the gap between germline ends came to 8 bases. Germline loops: CDR1 SGHNT, CDR2 YENEEA. CDR3 region: CASSPRNTDTQYF. CDR3 coding DNA: TGTGCCAGCAGCCCTAGAAACACAGATACGCAGTATTTT.

The J gene is TRBJ1-5, the V gene TRBV27; unclear D gene. This CDR3 contains 15 residues. V was shortened by 8 bases and J by 4 bases, with 18 bases between the two germline ends. Per germline, CDR1 MNHEY and CDR2 SMNVEV (reference sequence). The CDR3 sequence: CASRKFGMVNQPQHF. CDR3 sequence (DNA): TGTGCCAGCCGTAAGTTTGGGATGGTTAATCAGCCCCAGCATTTT.

This chain links TRBV11-3 with TRBJ2-5, with 9 bases identical to TRBD1. This CDR3 contains 17 residues. Germline V gives CDR1 SGHNT, CDR2 YENEEA. V trimming: 5 bases; J trimming: 4 bases; junction bases outside the gene matches: 14. The CDR3 coding sequence is TGTGCCAGCAGCCCCAGGCTAGGACAGGGGTGGTCAGAGACCCAGTACTTC. It translates to CASSPRLGQGWSETQYF.

In DNA, the CDR3 is TGTGCCAGTAGTATAGTAGGGCGGGACGAGTCCTACAATGAGCAGTTCTTC. It is translated as CASSIVGRDESYNEQFF. The gene calls are TRBV19 and TRBJ2-1, with a possible D match to TRBD2 (6 bases). Per the germline V gene, CDR1 is LNHDA and CDR2 is SQIVND (reference sequence). CDR3 length equals 17 residues. The V and J ends lost 1 base and 1 base respectively, with 14 bases between them.

Within the sample, this clonotype is medium-sized. This sequence joins TRBV5-6 and TRBJ2-3, with 10 bases identical to TRBD2. The germline gives CDR1 SGHDT, CDR2 YYEEEE. This CDR3 contains 14 residues. J gave up 4 bases and V 1 base, and 0 bases lay outside the gene matches. CDR3 protein: CASSLTSGADTQYF. The CDR3 nucleotides read TGTGCCAGCAGCTTGACTAGCGGGGCAGATACGCAGTATTTT.

This clonotype appeared a few times. The rearrangement links TRBV12-3 or TRBV12-4 to TRBJ1-1; D ambiguous. The CDR3 is 15 residues long. V was trimmed by 6 bases and J by 1 base, leaving 15 bases between them. CDR3 sequence reads: CASRLLGLQNTEAFF. Here the CDR3 DNA reads TGTGCCAGCAGACTGCTTGGACTTCAGAACACTGAAGCTTTCTTT.

The count of this clonotype is one. The chain links TRBV5-1 to TRBJ2-5, with D hard to call. Germline assignment: CDR1 SGHRS and CDR2 YFSETQ. V lost 4 bases to trimming and J lost 0 bases, with 13 bases between them. The CDR3 runs 15 residues. The CDR3 region has the DNA TGCGCCAGCAGCCAAGATCACAGAGACCAAGAGACCCAGTACTTC. Encoded protein: CASSQDHRDQETQYF.

The CDR3 sequence is CASSIWGGMNTEAFF. The DNA for the CDR3 is TGTGCCAGTAGTATCTGGGGCGGAATGAACACTGAAGCTTTCTTT. The chain recombines TRBV19 with TRBJ1-1; D might be TRBD1 (5 bases). CDR1 is LNHDA, CDR2 SQIVND, per germline (reference sequence). V lost 3 bases and J 0 bases, leaving 11 bases between the germline ends. There are 15 residues in the CDR3.

This clonotype was recorded a few times. The chain uses TRBV20-1 and TRBJ2-1; TRBD2 agrees at 15 bases. The CDR3 loop spans 19 amino acids. The germline CDR1 and CDR2 sequences are DFQATT and SNEGSKA (reference sequence). V shed 1 base, J shed 4 bases, and the junction held 11 bases outside the gene matches. The CDR3 is CSARVGLAGGPGMYNEQFF. CDR3 DNA: TGCAGTGCTAGAGTTGGACTAGCGGGAGGGCCGGGGATGTACAATGAGCAGTTCTTC.

The genes are TRBV20-1 and TRBJ2-1, with D perhaps matching TRBD1 (6 bases). CDR1 and CDR2 from the germline V gene are DFQATT and SNEGSKA (reference sequence). V lost 5 bases and J 1 base, leaving 18 bases between the germline ends. The CDR3 covers 16 residues. The CDR3 bases are TGCAGTGCTCTACCACAGTCAGGGGCGTCCTACAATGAGCAGTTCTTC. This encodes CSALPQSGASYNEQFF.

By proportion, this clonotype is medium-sized. J is TRBJ1-1 and V is TRBV11-3; 9 nucleotides line up with TRBD1. V trimming: 0 bases; J trimming: 7 bases; junction bases outside the gene matches: 6. CDR1 is SGHNT and CDR2 is YENEEA in the germline V gene. The CDR3 sequence is 15 residues long. For the CDR3, the DNA is TGTGCCAGCAGCTTAGAGTTACCGGGACAGGGTGAAGCTTTCTTT. This encodes CASSLELPGQGEAFF.

In its sample, this clonotype ranks as medium-sized. The chain employs TRBV29-1 and TRBJ2-1, with 8 nucleotides matching TRBD2. V lost 1 base and J lost 3; bases outside the gene matches: 5. The CDR3 has 15 residues. Germline V gene lookup returns CDR1 SQVTM and CDR2 ANQGSEA. DNA of the CDR3: TGCAGCGTTGAAGCGGGAGGGCCGCTCTACAATGAGCAGTTCTTC. Its translation: CSVEAGGPLYNEQFF.

The chain carries TRBV14 and TRBJ2-7; perhaps TRBD2 as D (6 bases). The CDR3 sequence is 14 residues long. Germline CDR1 is SGHDN and CDR2 is FVKESK. V gave up 4 bases and J gave up 3 bases, with 13 bases separating them. CDR3: CASSLTGLLYEQYF. The CDR3 nucleotides are TGTGCCAGCAGCCTTACGGGACTCCTCTACGAGCAGTACTTC.

This sequence joins TRBV20-1 and TRBJ2-1; a weak D match, TRBD2 (6 bases). The germline V gene encodes CDR1 DFQATT and CDR2 SNEGSKA (reference sequence). The CDR3 is 15 amino acids. Trimming took off 0 bases at V and 0 bases at J, with 9 bases between the two ends. CDR3 sequence: CSARDGSGSYNEQFF. CDR3 DNA sequence: TGCAGTGCTAGAGACGGTAGCGGCTCCTACAATGAGCAGTTCTTC.

The V and J genes are TRBV20-1 and TRBJ2-3; TRBD1 matches 7 bases. The CDR3 loop spans 14 amino acids. Germline V gene data show CDR1 as DFQATT and CDR2 as SNEGSKA (reference sequence). The ends lost 3 bases at V and 5 bases at J; junction bases unmatched: 8. Written as DNA, the CDR3 is TGCAGTGCTAGGGAGACAGGGCTTGGAGATACGCAGTATTTT. Translating it yields CSARETGLGDTQYF.

J is TRBJ1-5 and V is TRBV18, with D tentatively TRBD1 (6 bases). CDR1 and CDR2 (germline): KGHSH, LQKENI. This CDR3 contains 15 residues. Trimming removed 0 bases at V and 6 bases at J, with 12 bases between. The CDR3 DNA follows: TGTGCCAGCTCACCACCTGGGGGCGCGGGTCAGCCCCAGCATTTT. Residues: CASSPPGGAGQPQHF.

In its sample, this clonotype ranks as medium-sized. The gene calls are TRBV11-1 and TRBJ2-1, with D unclear. CDR1 and CDR2 from the germline V gene are SGHAT and FQDESV (reference sequence). Trimming took 1 base from V and 9 from J, leaving 10 bases between them. The CDR3 is 13 amino acids. In DNA, the CDR3 is TGTGCCAGCAGCTTAGAGGCTAGTGGTGAGCAGTTCTTC. Its protein is CASSLEASGEQFF.

The V call is TRBV14, the J call TRBJ2-1; TRBD2 agrees at 8 bases. Germline V gene lookup returns CDR1 SGHDN and CDR2 FVKESK. The length of the CDR3 is 14 residues. The trim removed 8 bases at V and 7 bases at J, leaving 10 bases unmatched. The DNA of the CDR3 is TGTGCCAGCGCGGGGGGTGACCGAACAAATGAGCAGTTCTTC. Its protein product is CASAGGDRTNEQFF.

This clonotype came up a few times. CDR3 protein: CATQKFGNEKLFF. The DNA of the CDR3 is TGTGCCACCCAGAAGTTTGGGAATGAAAAACTGTTTTTT. The rearrangement links TRBV27 to TRBJ1-4; the D is unclear. Germline V lookup: CDR1 MNHEY, CDR2 SMNVEV (reference sequence). The CDR3 has 13 residues. V was trimmed by 10 bases and J by 5 bases, leaving 14 bases between them.

This clonotype showed up just a few times. The V and J genes are TRBV6-5 and TRBJ1-5; 7 bases agree with TRBD1. Germline V gives CDR1 MNHEY, CDR2 SVGAGI. The CDR3 runs 14 residues. V lost 5 bases and J lost 3; bases outside the gene matches: 4. The CDR3 is CASSQGGYNQPQHF. The CDR3 DNA reads TGTGCCAGCAGTCAGGGGGGGTACAATCAGCCCCAGCATTTT.

The J gene is TRBJ2-1, the V gene TRBV5-1, with TRBD2 identical over 8 bases. Trimming at V came to 5 bases and at J to 9 bases, leaving 16 bases not matched to a gene. The CDR3 runs to 16 residues. CDR1 and CDR2 from the germline V gene are SGHRS and YFSETQ. CDR3 sequence reads: CASRLTSGSRSGEQFF. The CDR3 nucleotides read TGCGCCAGCAGGCTCACCAGCGGGAGTAGGAGCGGTGAGCAGTTCTTC.